This TCR beta chain was observed in a study of T cell repertoires in cytomegalovirus infection. The overall study: Matching HLA type, along with CMV infection, was indicated by public TCR beta signatures. Overall study results and limits: Identification of carriers of CMV plus the relevant HLA was achieved through cumulative public TCR beta family frequency. There were HLA-C-restricted CMV-specific TCR beta clonotypes dominating the ex vivo response.

TCRdb re-called the reads through MiXCR, storing one row per CDR3 protein. In the table there are about 130,000 distinct CDR3 sequences, 8.8% of which are singletons. In its sample, this clonotype was seen many times. Its antigen is not identified. The CDR3 is 18 amino acids. Germline trimming cut 3 bases from V and 1 base from J; bases unmatched to any gene: 8. Germline values: CDR1 DFQATT, CDR2 SNEGSKA (reference sequence). J is TRBJ2-3 and V is TRBV20-1, with TRBD2 matching over 15 bases. Specimen: PBMCs. The receptor comes from a human donor in good health (CMV status not recorded). Some clones in this sample may be carry-over from other donors' samples. The CDR3 DNA reads TGCAGTGCTAGTCCGGGACTAGCGGGGGGTGCGGGCACAGATACGCAGTATTTT. It translates to CSASPGLAGGAGTDTQYF.